The present T cell receptor (beta chain) was sequenced within a study of blood T cell repertoires in COVID-19. This CDR3 has 20 amino acids. V was pared by 4 bases and J by 5 bases, with 32 bases between. The V gene's germline CDR1 is WNHNN and CDR2 SYGVQD (reference sequence). Clones were sequenced by immunoSEQ multiplex PCR, and TCRdb holds only the in-frame ones, with some missing. The sample includes a few hundred thousand clones, 80% to 85% seen only once; the top ten take 4.2%. The TCR originated in a man between 60 and 75 years old with acute or convalescent COVID-19. The chain recombines TRBV10-1 with TRBJ2-5, with D maybe TRBD2 (5 bases). Specimen: peripheral blood. The CDR3 here is CASSVGYGKTRGYLEETQYF. CDR3 nucleotides: TGCGCCAGCAGTGTGGGATACGGGAAAACAAGAGGGTATTTGGAGGAGACCCAGTACTTC.